This entry is about one T cell receptor beta chain. Its cognate antigen is unknown. The record originates from a study of shared clonotypes between healthy human individuals. Notes on the study in general: Clonotypes not shared had lower generation probabilities than those common to all four donors.

The assay was immunoSEQ multiplex PCR, and TCRdb's table has in-frame clones only and misses some. This table holds about 2,500,000 clones, approximately 94% found once. This CDR3 is 16 amino acids long. Losses at the gene ends were 5 bases for V and 4 bases for J; bases not matched to a gene: 5. Germline V gene lookup returns CDR1 ENHRY and CDR2 SYGVKD. The TCR was taken from a man aged 18 to 30 in good health. Sequencing input: naive CD4+ T cells sorted from blood. Subset of the sample: CD45RA+ positively selected. The chain links TRBV10-3 to TRBJ2-3; 14 bases agree with TRBD2. CDR3 amino acids: CAISSGTSGGSDTQYF. As DNA, the CDR3 is TGTGCCATCAGTTCCGGGACTAGCGGGGGCTCAGATACGCAGTATTTT.